The rows below give T cell receptor beta chains drawn from one sample of a study of OX40 agonist ivuxolimab in advanced cancers. TCRdb's table, derived via immunoSEQ multiplex PCR, lists solely in-frame clones and lacks some. The profile covers roughly 56,000 clones, with around 88% appearing a single time and approximately 0.61% taken by the ten largest. Material: CD4+ or CD8+ T cells sorted from blood, obtained in a trial of the OX40 agonist ivuxolimab. All receptors come from an adult with an advanced solid tumor such as melanoma, head and neck, liver or kidney cancer. Each CDR3 is given with its conserved first and last residue. A D gene is named only where the DNA matches it firmly. Size is omitted from some rows. Given values are once, few, many or a class for expanded clones.

D gene: TRBD2
V gene: TRBV19
clone size: .
J gene: TRBJ2-1
CDR3 protein: CASSIDPGLAGADEQFF
CDR3 DNA: TGTGCCAGTAGTATAGATCCTGGGCTAGCGGGAGCGGATGAGCAGTTCTTC

D gene: .
V gene: TRBV2
clone size: .
J gene: TRBJ2-1
CDR3 protein: CASRVDSHEQFF
CDR3 DNA: TGTGCCAGCAGGGTGGACAGCCATGAACAGTTCTTC

D gene: .
V gene: TRBV7-2
clone size: .
J gene: TRBJ2-5
CDR3 protein: CASSALGVETQYF
CDR3 DNA: TGTGCCAGCAGCGCACTAGGGGTAGAGACCCAGTACTTC

D gene: TRBD1
V gene: TRBV30
clone size: .
J gene: TRBJ1-4
CDR3 protein: CAWNRDRASATNEKLFF
CDR3 DNA: TGTGCCTGGAACCGGGACAGGGCTTCGGCAACTAATGAAAAACTGTTTTTT

D gene: .
V gene: TRBV7-3
clone size: .
J gene: TRBJ2-2
CDR3 protein: CASSPGRAFRNTGELFF
CDR3 DNA: TGTGCCAGCAGTCCCGGACGGGCCTTTAGGAACACCGGGGAGCTGTTTTTT

D gene: TRBD2
V gene: TRBV6-1
clone size: few
J gene: TRBJ2-7
CDR3 protein: CASKLAGVYYEQYF
CDR3 DNA: TGTGCCAGCAAACTAGCGGGAGTATACTACGAGCAGTACTTC

D gene: .
V gene: TRBV10-3
clone size: .
J gene: TRBJ2-1
CDR3 protein: CAISEGAKQFF
CDR3 DNA: TGTGCCATCAGTGAGGGCGCAAAGCAGTTCTTC

D gene: .
V gene: TRBV19
clone size: .
J gene: TRBJ2-7
CDR3 protein: CATARTLGYEQYF
CDR3 DNA: TGTGCCACAGCAAGGACCCTAGGCTACGAGCAGTACTTC

D gene: .
V gene: TRBV6-5
clone size: .
J gene: TRBJ2-3
CDR3 protein: CASSYRDSTDTQYF
CDR3 DNA: TGTGCCAGCAGTTACCGGGACTCCACAGATACGCAGTATTTT

D gene: .
V gene: TRBV21-1
clone size: .
J gene: TRBJ1-1
CDR3 protein: CASSSGTQSGAFF
CDR3 DNA: TGTGCCAGCAGCTCCGGGACCCAAAGTGGTGCTTTCTTT

D gene: .
V gene: TRBV28
clone size: few
J gene: TRBJ2-7
CDR3 protein: CASSLFGEQYF
CDR3 DNA: TGTGCCAGCAGTTTATTCGGAGAGCAGTACTTC

D gene: .
V gene: TRBV6-6
clone size: .
J gene: TRBJ1-1
CDR3 protein: CASSSSERGTEAFF
CDR3 DNA: TGTGCCAGCAGTTCCTCCGAAAGGGGCACTGAAGCTTTCTTT

D gene: .
V gene: TRBV6-5
clone size: .
J gene: TRBJ2-6
CDR3 protein: CASSSSSGANVLTF
CDR3 DNA: TGTGCCAGCAGTTCTAGTTCTGGGGCCAACGTCCTGACTTTC

D gene: TRBD2
V gene: TRBV2
clone size: .
J gene: TRBJ2-1
CDR3 protein: CASLVRISGSSYNEQFF
CDR3 DNA: TGTGCCAGCCTGGTTCGAATTAGCGGGAGCTCCTACAATGAGCAGTTCTTC

D gene: .
V gene: TRBV30
clone size: .
J gene: TRBJ1-5
CDR3 protein: CAWSVDRNQPQHF
CDR3 DNA: TGTGCCTGGAGTGTTGACCGCAATCAGCCCCAGCATTTT

D gene: .
V gene: TRBV6-5
clone size: .
J gene: TRBJ2-7
CDR3 protein: CASSLSYRVEEQYF
CDR3 DNA: TGTGCCAGCAGCCTCTCATACAGGGTGGAGGAGCAGTACTTC

D gene: TRBD1
V gene: TRBV7-9
clone size: .
J gene: TRBJ2-2
CDR3 protein: CASSSSRTGSLPGELFF
CDR3 DNA: TGTGCCAGCAGTTCGAGTAGGACAGGCTCGCTACCCGGGGAGCTGTTTTTT

D gene: TRBD2
V gene: TRBV15
clone size: .
J gene: TRBJ2-1
CDR3 protein: CATSRWEGTDEQFF
CDR3 DNA: TGTGCCACCAGCAGATGGGAGGGGACGGATGAGCAGTTCTTC

D gene: TRBD2
V gene: TRBV18
clone size: .
J gene: TRBJ2-1
CDR3 protein: CASATRGLATGEQFF
CDR3 DNA: TGTGCCAGCGCTACACGGGGACTAGCGACGGGTGAGCAGTTCTTC

D gene: .
V gene: TRBV7-3
clone size: .
J gene: TRBJ2-5
CDR3 protein: CASSLGVGVQGETQYF
CDR3 DNA: TGTGCCAGCAGCTTAGGGGTCGGGGTCCAAGGGGAGACCCAGTACTTC

D gene: .
V gene: TRBV6-5
clone size: once
J gene: TRBJ2-3
CDR3 protein: CASSPGTYSTDTQYF
CDR3 DNA: TGTGCCAGCAGCCCCGGGACGTATAGCACAGATACGCAGTATTTT

D gene: .
V gene: TRBV4-2
clone size: .
J gene: TRBJ2-3
CDR3 protein: CASSPRLTSTDTQYF
CDR3 DNA: TGTGCCAGCAGCCCTAGACTTACTAGCACAGATACGCAGTATTTT

D gene: TRBD1
V gene: TRBV6-4
clone size: .
J gene: TRBJ1-4
CDR3 protein: CASRTGVVNEKLFF
CDR3 DNA: TGTGCCAGCAGGACAGGGGTGGTTAATGAAAAACTGTTTTTT

D gene: TRBD1
V gene: TRBV4-2
clone size: .
J gene: TRBJ1-5
CDR3 protein: CASSPMTGNQPQHF
CDR3 DNA: TGTGCCAGCAGCCCTATGACAGGGAATCAGCCCCAGCATTTT

D gene: TRBD2
V gene: TRBV2
clone size: .
J gene: TRBJ2-7
CDR3 protein: CASSRLAGLSYEQYF
CDR3 DNA: TGTGCCAGCAGCCGACTAGCGGGTCTCTCCTACGAGCAGTACTTC

D gene: TRBD1
V gene: TRBV25-1
clone size: .
J gene: TRBJ2-3
CDR3 protein: CASSEHRGSTDTQYF
CDR3 DNA: TGTGCCAGCAGTGAACACAGGGGGAGCACAGATACGCAGTATTTT

D gene: TRBD2
V gene: TRBV25-1
clone size: .
J gene: TRBJ2-1
CDR3 protein: CASSPGGQEQFF
CDR3 DNA: TGTGCCAGCAGTCCGGGAGGGCAGGAGCAGTTCTTC

D gene: .
V gene: TRBV6-1
clone size: .
J gene: TRBJ2-2
CDR3 protein: CAGRENTGELFF
CDR3 DNA: TGTGCCGGACGGGAGAACACCGGGGAGCTGTTTTTT

D gene: TRBD2
V gene: TRBV9
clone size: .
J gene: TRBJ2-5
CDR3 protein: CASSVGLLPETQYF
CDR3 DNA: TGTGCCAGCAGCGTGGGACTACTTCCTGAGACCCAGTACTTC

D gene: TRBD2
V gene: TRBV25-1
clone size: .
J gene: TRBJ2-1
CDR3 protein: CASSEFGLSGSHNEQFF
CDR3 DNA: TGTGCCAGCAGTGAATTCGGGCTTAGCGGGAGTCACAATGAGCAGTTCTTC

D gene: .
V gene: TRBV5-1
clone size: .
J gene: TRBJ2-5
CDR3 protein: CASNIGGALETQYF
CDR3 DNA: TGCGCCAGCAACATAGGTGGGGCGCTTGAGACCCAGTACTTC

D gene: .
V gene: TRBV28
clone size: .
J gene: TRBJ2-1
CDR3 protein: CASSSYNEQFF
CDR3 DNA: TGTGCCAGCAGTTCCTACAATGAGCAGTTCTTC

D gene: .
V gene: TRBV4-1
clone size: .
J gene: TRBJ2-5
CDR3 protein: CASSQEQGGNRETQYF
CDR3 DNA: TGCGCCAGCAGCCAAGAACAGGGGGGGAATAGGGAGACCCAGTACTTC

D gene: .
V gene: TRBV5-4
clone size: once
J gene: TRBJ2-7
CDR3 protein: CASSIYTGQRTTYEQYF
CDR3 DNA: TGTGCCAGCAGCATATACACTGGACAGCGGACTACCTACGAGCAGTACTTC

D gene: .
V gene: TRBV9
clone size: .
J gene: TRBJ2-3
CDR3 protein: CASSVGLVTDTQYF
CDR3 DNA: TGTGCCAGCAGCGTAGGTCTAGTCACAGATACGCAGTATTTT

D gene: TRBD1
V gene: TRBV6-5
clone size: few
J gene: TRBJ1-1
CDR3 protein: CASRLTGSRVGFF
CDR3 DNA: TGTGCCAGCAGATTGACAGGGAGCCGGGTTGGTTTCTTT

D gene: .
V gene: TRBV18
clone size: .
J gene: TRBJ2-7
CDR3 protein: CASSPPKIYEQYF
CDR3 DNA: TGTGCCAGCTCACCACCAAAAATCTACGAGCAGTACTTC

D gene: .
V gene: TRBV19
clone size: .
J gene: TRBJ2-1
CDR3 protein: CASKVGQSAYNEQFF
CDR3 DNA: TGTGCCAGTAAGGTAGGGCAGTCCGCCTACAATGAGCAGTTCTTC

D gene: .
V gene: TRBV30
clone size: .
J gene: TRBJ2-1
CDR3 protein: CAWSVIQGYNEQFF
CDR3 DNA: TGTGCCTGGAGTGTAATCCAGGGTTACAATGAGCAGTTCTTC

D gene: TRBD2
V gene: TRBV11-3
clone size: .
J gene: TRBJ2-1
CDR3 protein: CASSLVAGVNEQFF
CDR3 DNA: TGTGCCAGCAGCTTAGTTGCGGGAGTTAATGAGCAGTTCTTC